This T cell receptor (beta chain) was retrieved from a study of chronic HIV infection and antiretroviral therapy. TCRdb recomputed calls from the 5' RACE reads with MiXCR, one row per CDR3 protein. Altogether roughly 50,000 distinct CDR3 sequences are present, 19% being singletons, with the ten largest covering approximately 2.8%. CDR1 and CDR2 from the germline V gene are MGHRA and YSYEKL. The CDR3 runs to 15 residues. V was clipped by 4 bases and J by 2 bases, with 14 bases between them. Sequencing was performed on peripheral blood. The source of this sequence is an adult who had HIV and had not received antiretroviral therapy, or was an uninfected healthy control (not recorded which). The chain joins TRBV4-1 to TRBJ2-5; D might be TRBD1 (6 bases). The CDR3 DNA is TGCGCCAGCAGCCTACTTAATCAGGGGCAAGAGACCCAGTACTTC. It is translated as CASSLLNQGQETQYF.